This T cell receptor beta chain stems from a study of cytomegalovirus exposure and HLA in healthy donors. Turning to the study itself: The Caucasian-associated ancestry cluster contained 75% to 85% of the roughly 400 genotyped donors. Study-wide results and limits: Sequencing depth across donors, presence/absence analyses assumed, was roughly uniform. TRBV6-2, TRBV6-3 and some other V segments were unresolvable in 87-base-pair reads. Segments of the TCR beta V type were, in most cases, productive about 87% or about 30% of the time in an earlier analysis.

V was trimmed by 5 bases and J by 5 bases, leaving 15 bases between them. The CDR3 runs to 14 residues. CDR1 is MDHEN and CDR2 is SYDVKM in the germline V gene. Primers: 60 Vbeta forward and 13 Jbeta reverse. TCRdb's table, derived via immunoSEQ multiplex PCR, lists solely in-frame clones and lacks some. The sample consists of 100,000 to 150,000 clones, roughly 80% of them appearing once. A note on this clone: Its specificity is unknown.

Material: PBMCs. This chain uses TRBV28 with TRBJ1-2; D possibly corresponds to TRBD1 (5 bases). This receptor was taken from a male donor in good health and CMV-seronegative. The CDR3 loop reads CASSRGGRPYGYTF. In DNA, the CDR3 is TGTGCCAGCAGTCGGGGGGGACGGCCTTATGGCTACACCTTC.